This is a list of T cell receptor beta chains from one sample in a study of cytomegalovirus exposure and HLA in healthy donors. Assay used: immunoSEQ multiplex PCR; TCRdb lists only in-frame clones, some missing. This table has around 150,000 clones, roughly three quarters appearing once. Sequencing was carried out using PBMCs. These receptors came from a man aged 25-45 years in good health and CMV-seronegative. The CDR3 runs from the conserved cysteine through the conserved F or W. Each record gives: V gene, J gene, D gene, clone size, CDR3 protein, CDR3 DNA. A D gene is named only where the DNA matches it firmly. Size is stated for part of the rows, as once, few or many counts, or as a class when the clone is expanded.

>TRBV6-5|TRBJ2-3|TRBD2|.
CASSYYGRVSDTQYF
TGTGCCAGCAGTTACTACGGGAGGGTTTCAGATACGCAGTATTTT
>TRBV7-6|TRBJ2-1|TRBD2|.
CASSLAGTSGIREQFF
TGTGCCAGCAGCTTAGCGGGGACTAGCGGGATACGTGAGCAGTTCTTC
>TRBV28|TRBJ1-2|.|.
CASSFPDKYGYTF
TGTGCCAGCAGTTTCCCGGACAAGTATGGCTACACCTTC
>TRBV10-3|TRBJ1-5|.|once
CAISDRQAYGPQHF
TGTGCCATCAGTGATAGACAGGCCTATGGGCCCCAGCATTTT
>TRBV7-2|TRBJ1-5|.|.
CASSLVLGGQPQHF
TGTGCCAGCAGCTTAGTACTGGGGGGTCAGCCCCAGCATTTT
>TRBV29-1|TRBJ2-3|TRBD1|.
CSAKGTGGGDTQYF
TGCAGCGCCAAGGGGACAGGGGGTGGTGATACGCAGTATTTT
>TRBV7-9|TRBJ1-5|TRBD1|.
CASSLDYGQGGQPQHF
TGTGCCAGCAGCCTAGACTATGGACAGGGGGGTCAGCCCCAGCATTTT
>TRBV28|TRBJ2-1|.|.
CASRTTGGKYSDEQFF
TGTGCCAGCAGGACGACAGGAGGCAAATACAGCGATGAGCAGTTCTTC
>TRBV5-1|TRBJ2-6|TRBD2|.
CASSPGGDFYSGANVLTF
TGCGCCAGCAGCCCGGGGGGGGATTTCTACTCTGGGGCCAACGTCCTGACTTTC
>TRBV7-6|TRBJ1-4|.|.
CASSFGWGEAEKLFF
TGTGCCAGCAGCTTCGGGTGGGGCGAGGCTGAAAAACTGTTTTTT
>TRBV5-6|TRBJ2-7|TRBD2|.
CASSLTTSGSVRAYEQYF
TGTGCCAGCAGCTTGACCACTAGCGGGAGTGTTAGGGCCTACGAGCAGTACTTC
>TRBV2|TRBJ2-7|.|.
CASRTDSYEQYF
TGTGCCAGCAGGACAGATTCCTACGAGCAGTACTTC
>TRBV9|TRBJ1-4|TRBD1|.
CASSVGQGGKEKLFF
TGTGCCAGCAGCGTGGGACAGGGAGGGAAGGAAAAACTGTTTTTT
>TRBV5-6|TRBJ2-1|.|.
CASSLARTYNEQFF
TGTGCCAGCAGCTTGGCCAGGACTTACAATGAGCAGTTCTTC
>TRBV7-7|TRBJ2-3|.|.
CASSPGGDTQYF
TGTGCTAGCAGTCCAGGAGGGGATACGCAGTATTTT
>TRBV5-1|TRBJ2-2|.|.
CASSLISGPGELFF
TGCGCCAGCAGCTTGATTTCGGGTCCCGGGGAGCTGTTTTTT
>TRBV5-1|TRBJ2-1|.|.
CASSSGTLRSEQFF
TGCGCCAGCAGCTCGGGGACTCTGCGCAGTGAGCAGTTCTTC
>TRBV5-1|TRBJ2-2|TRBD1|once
CASSLVQGGTGELFF
TGCGCCAGCAGCTTGGTACAGGGGGGTACCGGGGAGCTGTTTTTT
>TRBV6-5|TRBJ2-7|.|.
CASSLTGYEQYF
TGTGCCAGCAGTCTTACAGGGTACGAGCAGTACTTC